A single sample is the source of the 14 T cell receptor beta chains below, sequenced in a study of blood T cell repertoires in COVID-19 (dated by TCRdb to about 2020). The library was generated by the immunoSEQ multiplex PCR assay. The table comes from immuneACCESS by way of TCRdb, which keeps in-frame sequences with V and J called. Part of the clones is missing from these tables; in studies checked, under half for an unresolved V gene and the rest for unknown reasons. Recorded for this sample are roughly 200,000 clones; around four fifths of them occurred a single time. Of the sample, around 9% is held by the ten largest clones. The source material was PBMCs or T cells enriched from blood (not recorded which). The receptors shown here come from a middle-aged man who had recovered from COVID-19.

The genes are TRBV6-5 and TRBJ1-6, with 8 bases fitting TRBD1. V dropped 2 bases and J dropped 9; count of bases not matched to a gene: 6. Germline assignment: CDR1 MNHEY and CDR2 SVGAGI. The CDR3 runs 15 residues. The CDR3 is CASSYEQGVVSPLHF. In DNA, the CDR3 is TGTGCCAGCAGTTACGAACAGGGGGTGGTTTCACCCCTCCACTTT.

This chain joins TRBV14 and TRBJ1-2, with D hard to call. The CDR3 totals 13 residues. From germline, CDR1 is SGHDN and CDR2 FVKESK. Between the trimmed V and J ends, which lost 4 bases and 7 bases, there was a span of 13 bases. CDR3 bases: TGTGCCAGCAGCCCCCACGGTAGACTTGGCTACACCTTC. Translating it yields CASSPHGRLGYTF.

The chain combines TRBV19 with TRBJ1-1; D is undetermined. V lost 7 bases to trimming and J lost 0 bases, with 12 bases between them. CDR3 length: 14 amino acids. Germline CDR1 LNHDA, CDR2 SQIVND (reference sequence). This chain's CDR3 is CASTLGLLNTEAFF. The CDR3 DNA reads TGTGCCAGTACCCTAGGACTGTTGAACACTGAAGCTTTCTTT. The complete variable domain, with remaining parts taken from reference TRBV19 and TRBJ1-1, reads DGGITQSPKYLFRKEGQNVTLSCEQNLNHDAMYWYRQDPGQGLRLIYYSQIVNDFQKGDIAEGYSVSREKKESFPLTVTSAQKNPTAFYLCASTLGLLNTEAFFGQGTRLTVV.

The table lists this clone with a count of one. The V and J genes are TRBV5-1 and TRBJ1-1; D is possibly TRBD1 (5 bases). The CDR3 has 14 amino acids. The V gene's germline CDR1 is SGHRS and CDR2 YFSETQ. With 2 bases removed from V and 4 bases from J, the gap between germline ends came to 12 bases. The CDR3 sequence: CASSFGPGSTEAFF. DNA for the CDR3: TGCGCCAGCAGCTTTGGTCCAGGGTCCACTGAAGCTTTCTTT.

This clone has at least ten counts. V is TRBV7-6 and J is TRBJ2-5, with D perhaps TRBD1 (5 bases). CDR1 is SGHVS and CDR2 is FNYEAQ in the germline V gene. The V end lost 5 bases, the J end lost 0 bases, and 10 bases lay between the germline ends. The CDR3 consists of 14 residues. The CDR3, as DNA: TGTGCCAGCAGCCGACAGATGTACCAAGAGACCCAGTACTTC. Translating gives CASSRQMYQETQYF.

In the case of this clone: Other nucleotide sequences from this sample produce the same CDR3. The rearrangement uses TRBV6-5 and TRBJ1-3, with D maybe TRBD1 (6 bases). V lost 6 bases and J 0 bases, leaving 9 bases between the germline ends. This CDR3 is built from 14 residues. Germline assignment: CDR1 MNHEY and CDR2 SVGAGI. CDR3 residues: CASRKQGSGNTIYF. CDR3 in DNA: TGTGCCAGCAGAAAACAGGGCTCTGGAAACACCATATATTTT.

The chain employs TRBV10-3 and TRBJ1-1; possible D gene TRBD1, 5 bases. The germline V gene encodes CDR1 ENHRY and CDR2 SYGVKD. V shed 2 bases and J shed 1 base, with 11 bases lying between them. The CDR3 contains 15 residues. CDR3 sequence (DNA): TGTGCCATCAGTGAGGCCATCGACAGGAACACTGAAGCTTTCTTT. Translation gives CAISEAIDRNTEAFF.

The chain combines TRBV4-2 with TRBJ2-3; D call uncertain. CDR1 LGHNA and CDR2 YNFKEQ come from the germline V gene. The length of the CDR3 is 14 residues. V lost 6 bases and J 2 bases, leaving 12 bases between the germline ends. The CDR3 reads CASSLDSVTDTQYF. The CDR3 DNA sequence: TGTGCCAGCAGTCTCGACTCCGTCACAGATACGCAGTATTTT.

This clone showed up just once. The chain joins TRBV18 to TRBJ1-5; TRBD1 is a possible D gene (5 bases). Between the trimmed V and J ends, which lost 4 bases and 11 bases, there was a span of 15 bases. Germline V CDR1 and CDR2: KGHSH, LQKENI. CDR3 size: 13 residues. The CDR3 nucleotides read TGTGCCAGCTCACGGACACAGGAAAGGGCCCAGCATTTT. It is translated as CASSRTQERAQHF.

V gene TRBV9 combines with J gene TRBJ2-7, with D tentatively TRBD2 (6 bases). The CDR3 loop spans 13 amino acids. In germline, CDR1 is SGDLS, CDR2 YYNGEE. Trimming removed 0 bases from V and 6 bases from J, with 10 bases in between. The CDR3 loop is CASSVAGVREQYF. CDR3 bases: TGTGCCAGCAGCGTAGCGGGAGTCCGCGAGCAGTACTTC.

V gene TRBV3-1 (or the pseudogene TRBV3-2) combines with J gene TRBJ2-5, with 8 bases lining up with TRBD2. Germline V gives CDR1 LGHDT, CDR2 YNNKEL (reference sequence). V was clipped by 5 bases and J by 2 bases; unmatched bases: 7. The CDR3 consists of 15 residues. CDR3 amino acids: CASSMTSAPQETQYF. CDR3 DNA: TGTGCCAGCAGCATGACTAGCGCCCCTCAAGAGACCCAGTACTTC.

V gene TRBV10-1 combines with J gene TRBJ1-4; TRBD1 aligns across 7 bases. This CDR3 spans 14 amino acids. Trimming removed 5 bases from V and 5 bases from J; junction bases left unmatched: 5. In germline, CDR1 is WNHNN, CDR2 SYGVQD (reference sequence). The CDR3 region is CASSRDRENEKLFF. CDR3 nucleotide sequence: TGCGCCAGCAGTCGAGACAGGGAAAATGAAAAACTGTTTTTT.

V usage is TRBV29-1 and J usage is TRBJ1-1; TRBD1 is a possible D gene (5 bases). The V end was cut by 5 bases, the J end by 5 bases, with 15 bases between. The CDR3 has 13 residues. Germline-derived CDR1 and CDR2 are SQVTM and ANQGSEA. The CDR3 sequence: CSVSSPAGTEAFF. The CDR3 DNA sequence: TGCAGCGTTTCGTCCCCAGCAGGGACTGAAGCTTTCTTT.

The CDR3 coding sequence is TGTGCCAGCAGCGCCGGGAACCAATACGAGCAGTACTTC. It specifies CASSAGNQYEQYF. The chain carries TRBV9 and TRBJ2-7, with a weak D call TRBD2 (5 bases). This CDR3 spans 13 amino acids. CDR1 and CDR2 (germline): SGDLS, YYNGEE. Trimming removed 3 bases at V and 4 bases at J, with 11 bases between.